A selection of T cell receptor beta chains follows, all from one sample in a study of identical twins. TCRdb re-analysed the 5' RACE reads in MiXCR, keeping a single row per CDR3 protein. The profile shows approximately 190,000 distinct CDR3 sequences, roughly 15% of them singletons. Separately, the same data were catalogued under a study of T cells expressing NK-cell markers.

Sequencing input: CD8+ T cells sorted from blood. The receptors originated from a woman younger than 30 in good health. Both conserved end residues are part of each CDR3. A D gene is named only where the DNA matches it firmly. Part of the rows lack a size; the others show once, few, many or a class for expanded clones.

CSARDRTHNFNTEAFF | TGCAGTGCTAGAGATCGCACTCACAACTTTAATACTGAAGCTTTCTTT | TRBJ1-1 | TRBV20-1 | - | few
CASSLGSGIGSSYNEQFF | TGTGCCAGCAGCTTAGGTAGCGGGATCGGTAGCTCCTACAATGAGCAGTTCTTC | TRBJ2-1 | TRBV11-1 | TRBD2 | -
CASSLGQGIHF | TGTGCCAGCAGCTTGGGACAGGGTATTCACTTC | TRBJ2-7 | TRBV5-6 | TRBD1 | -
CASSLDWAGELFF | TGTGCTAGCAGCTTAGATTGGGCCGGGGAGCTGTTTTTT | TRBJ2-2 | TRBV7-7 | - | -
CASSRSGASYEQYF | TGTGCCAGCAGCCGAAGCGGGGCCTCCTACGAGCAGTACTTC | TRBJ2-7 | TRBV7-9 | TRBD2 | -
CASSDGRTEAFF | TGTGCCAGCAGTGACGGTCGGACTGAAGCTTTCTTT | TRBJ1-1 | TRBV6-4 | - | -
CASRTGPNTEAFF | TGTGCCAGCAGGACGGGACCTAACACTGAAGCTTTCTTT | TRBJ1-1 | TRBV6-4 | - | few
CASSYGEGEQFF | TGTGCCAGCAGTTACGGAGAGGGTGAGCAGTTCTTC | TRBJ2-1 | TRBV6-2/TRBV6-3 | - | few
CSGQGRAEAFF | TGCAGCGGACAGGGACGGGCTGAAGCTTTCTTT | TRBJ1-1 | TRBV29-1 | TRBD1 | -
CASSVGTSGALKTQYF | TGTGCCAGCAGCGTAGGGACTAGCGGCGCTTTAAAGACCCAGTACTTC | TRBJ2-5 | TRBV9 | TRBD2 | -
CAISEPASGYNEQFF | TGTGCCATCAGTGAGCCGGCCTCGGGTTACAATGAGCAGTTCTTC | TRBJ2-1 | TRBV10-3 | - | -
CASSVGQGEVQETQYF | TGTGCCAGCAGCGTAGGTCAGGGCGAGGTCCAAGAGACCCAGTACTTC | TRBJ2-5 | TRBV9 | - | -
CSARNALSGSFNEQFF | TGCAGTGCTAGGAATGCCCTAAGCGGATCGTTCAATGAGCAGTTCTTC | TRBJ2-1 | TRBV20-1 | - | few
CAISDPDSNEQFF | TGTGCCATCAGTGACCCGGACAGCAATGAGCAGTTCTTC | TRBJ2-1 | TRBV10-3 | - | few
CASTLGGIMNTEAFF | TGTGCCAGTACCCTCGGCGGAATAATGAACACTGAAGCTTTCTTT | TRBJ1-1 | TRBV19 | - | -
CASSPSPRGASTDTQYF | TGTGCCAGCAGCCCTAGTCCGCGGGGGGCTAGCACAGATACGCAGTATTTT | TRBJ2-3 | TRBV7-8 | TRBD2 | few
CASRPRTYYEQYF | TGTGCCAGCAGACCTAGGACTTACTACGAGCAGTACTTC | TRBJ2-7 | TRBV7-2 | - | -
CASSRNTLGDTQYF | TGTGCCAGCAGTCGAAATACTTTGGGAGATACGCAGTATTTT | TRBJ2-3 | TRBV27 | - | few
CASSLAGQGSYEQYF | TGTGCCAGCAGCTTAGCGGGACAGGGCTCTTACGAGCAGTACTTC | TRBJ2-7 | TRBV7-6 | TRBD1 | -
CSVEERGGGNEQFF | TGCAGCGTTGAGGAGCGGGGGGGCGGTAATGAGCAGTTCTTC | TRBJ2-1 | TRBV29-1 | TRBD2 | -
CSVLDETGPNEQFF | TGCAGCGTCCTTGATGAGACAGGGCCCAATGAGCAGTTCTTC | TRBJ2-1 | TRBV29-1 | TRBD1 | many
CASSSEGSSYEQYF | TGTGCCAGCAGCTCTGAGGGGAGCTCCTACGAGCAGTACTTC | TRBJ2-7 | TRBV7-8 | - | few
CASSFRAGMAKNIQYF | TGTGCCAGCAGTTTCCGGGCAGGGATGGCCAAAAACATTCAGTACTTC | TRBJ2-4 | TRBV27 | - | -
CASSPRGLPGELFF | TGTGCCAGCAGCCCCCGGGGGCTCCCCGGGGAGCTGTTTTTT | TRBJ2-2 | TRBV9 | - | few
CASGELGALRNIQYF | TGTGCCAGCGGCGAGCTTGGGGCATTGAGGAACATTCAGTACTTC | TRBJ2-4 | TRBV12-3/TRBV12-4 | - | -
CASSSVGGEQFF | TGTGCCAGCAGCTCCGTGGGGGGTGAGCAGTTCTTC | TRBJ2-1 | TRBV11-2 | - | -
CASREQFF | TGTGCCAGCAGGGAGCAGTTCTTC | TRBJ2-1 | TRBV12-3/TRBV12-4 | - | few
CASRYSGEQFF | TGTGCCAGCAGGTATAGCGGTGAGCAGTTCTTC | TRBJ2-1 | TRBV7-2 | - | -
CASSPIGGGPETQYF | TGTGCCAGCAGCCCCATTGGGGGGGGCCCAGAGACCCAGTACTTC | TRBJ2-5 | TRBV9 | - | few
CSANGGTGEQFF | TGCAGTGCTAACGGGGGGACGGGTGAGCAGTTCTTC | TRBJ2-1 | TRBV20-1 | TRBD2 | many
CSAGSRVGFNEQFF | TGCAGTGCCGGATCCAGGGTTGGTTTTAATGAGCAGTTCTTC | TRBJ2-1 | TRBV20-1 | - | -